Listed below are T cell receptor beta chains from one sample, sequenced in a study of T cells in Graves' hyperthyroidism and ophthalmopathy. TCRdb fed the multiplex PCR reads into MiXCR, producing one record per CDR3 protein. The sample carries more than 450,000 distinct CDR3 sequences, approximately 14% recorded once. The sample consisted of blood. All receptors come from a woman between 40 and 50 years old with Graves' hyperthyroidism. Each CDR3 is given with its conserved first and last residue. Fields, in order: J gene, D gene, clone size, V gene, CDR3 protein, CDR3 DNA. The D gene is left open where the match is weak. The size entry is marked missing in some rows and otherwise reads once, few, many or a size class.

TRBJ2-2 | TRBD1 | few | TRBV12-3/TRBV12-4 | CASSGTGRTGELFF | TGTGCCAGCAGTGGGACAGGGCGAACCGGGGAGCTGTTTTTT
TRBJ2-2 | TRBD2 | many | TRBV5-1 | CASSRWTSSSNTGELFF | TGCGCCAGCAGCAGATGGACTAGCTCCTCGAACACCGGGGAGCTGTTTTTT
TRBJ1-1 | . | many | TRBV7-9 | CASSPQGGGTEAFF | TGTGCCAGCAGCCCACAGGGTGGAGGCACTGAAGCTTTCTTT
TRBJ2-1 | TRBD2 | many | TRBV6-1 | CASSVELAGVRYNEQFF | TGTGCCAGCTCGGTGGAATTAGCGGGAGTTCGGTACAATGAGCAGTTCTTC
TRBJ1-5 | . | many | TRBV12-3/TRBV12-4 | CASSWAIGADNQPQHF | TGTGCCAGCAGTTGGGCGATAGGGGCGGACAATCAGCCCCAGCATTTT
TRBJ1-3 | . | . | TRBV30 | CAWSRGSGNTIYF | TGTGCCTGGAGCAGGGGCTCTGGAAACACCATATATTTT
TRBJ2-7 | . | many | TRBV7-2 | CASSPSAYEQYF | TGTGCCAGCAGCCCATCCGCCTACGAGCAGTACTTC
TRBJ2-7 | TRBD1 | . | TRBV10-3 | CAISEDRGAPYEQYF | TGTGCCATCAGTGAAGACAGGGGGGCCCCCTACGAGCAGTACTTC
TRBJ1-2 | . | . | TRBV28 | CASTMSRGDYGYTF | TGTGCCAGCACCATGTCCAGGGGTGACTATGGCTACACCTTC
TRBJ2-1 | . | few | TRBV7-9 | CASSSPARPYNEQFF | TGTGCCAGCAGCTCCCCGGCGCGACCATACAATGAGCAGTTCTTC
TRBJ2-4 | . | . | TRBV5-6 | CASSFGQSKNIQYF | TGTGCCAGCAGCTTTGGACAATCCAAAAACATTCAGTACTTC
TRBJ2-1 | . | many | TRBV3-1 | CASSRYSSDEQFF | TGTGCCAGCAGCCGGTACTCTAGCGATGAGCAGTTCTTC
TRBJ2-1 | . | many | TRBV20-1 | CSARKAVNEQFF | TGCAGTGCTAGGAAAGCGGTCAATGAGCAGTTCTTC
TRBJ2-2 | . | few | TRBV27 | CASSWRPGDTGELFF | TGTGCCAGCAGTTGGAGGCCAGGGGACACCGGGGAGCTGTTTTTT
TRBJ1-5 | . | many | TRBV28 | CASSFRRLGNQPQHF | TGTGCCAGCAGTTTCCGAAGACTCGGGAATCAGCCCCAGCATTTT
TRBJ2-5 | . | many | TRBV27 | CASSLVGGPLYQETQYF | TGTGCCAGCAGTTTAGTCGGGGGGCCCTTGTACCAAGAGACCCAGTACTTC
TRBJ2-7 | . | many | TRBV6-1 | CASNSARAIYEQYF | TGTGCCAGCAATTCGGCCCGGGCCATCTACGAGCAGTACTTC
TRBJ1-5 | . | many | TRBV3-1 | CASSGTLSNQPQHF | TGTGCCAGCAGCGGGACGCTTAGCAATCAGCCCCAGCATTTT
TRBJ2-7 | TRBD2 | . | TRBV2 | CASSEWGDGGYEQYF | TGTGCCAGCAGTGAATGGGGAGACGGGGGGTACGAGCAGTACTTC
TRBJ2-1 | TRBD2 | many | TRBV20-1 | CSASPSSGSANEQFF | TGCAGTGCTAGCCCCTCTAGCGGGAGCGCCAATGAGCAGTTCTTC
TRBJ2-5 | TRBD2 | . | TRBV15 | CATSRDNTAGGTETQYF | TGTGCCACCAGCAGAGATAACACGGCGGGAGGTACAGAGACCCAGTACTTC
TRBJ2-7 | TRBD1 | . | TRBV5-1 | CASSSGRTGSNEQYF | TGCGCCAGCAGCTCGGGGAGGACAGGGTCCAACGAGCAGTACTTC
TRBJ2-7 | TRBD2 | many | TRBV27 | CASSSTSGRTQYEQYF | TGTGCCAGCAGTTCAACTAGCGGGAGAACCCAATACGAGCAGTACTTC
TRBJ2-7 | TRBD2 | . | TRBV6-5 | CASSYSREGTYEQYF | TGTGCCAGCAGTTACTCGAGGGAGGGAACCTACGAGCAGTACTTC
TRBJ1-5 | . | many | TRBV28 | CASSPPGGGSNQPQHF | TGTGCCAGCAGCCCCCCGGGGGGAGGCAGCAATCAGCCCCAGCATTTT
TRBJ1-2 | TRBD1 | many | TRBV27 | CASSLGAGTGLNYGYTF | TGTGCCAGCAGTTTAGGGGCTGGGACAGGGCTTAACTATGGCTACACCTTC
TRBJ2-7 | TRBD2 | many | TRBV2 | CASMISGREQYF | TGTGCCAGCATGATAAGCGGGAGGGAGCAGTACTTC
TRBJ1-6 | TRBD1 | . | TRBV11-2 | CASSLGGQGRSPLHF | TGTGCCAGCAGCCTAGGGGGACAGGGAAGATCACCCCTCCACTTT
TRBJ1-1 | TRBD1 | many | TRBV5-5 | CASSTAGTGNTEAFF | TGTGCCAGCAGCACGGCCGGGACAGGGAACACTGAAGCTTTCTTT
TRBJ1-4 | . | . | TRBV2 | CASSEFQRAGEKLFF | TGTGCCAGCAGTGAATTCCAGCGGGCAGGGGAAAAACTGTTTTTT
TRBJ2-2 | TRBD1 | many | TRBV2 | CASSDDRGAGELFF | TGTGCCAGCAGTGATGACAGGGGCGCCGGGGAGCTGTTTTTT
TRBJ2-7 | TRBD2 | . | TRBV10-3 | CAISRLAGDEQYF | TGTGCCATCAGCAGACTAGCGGGCGACGAGCAGTACTTC
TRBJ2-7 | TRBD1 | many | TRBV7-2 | CASSPGTDLSYEQYF | TGTGCCAGCAGCCCGGGGACAGATCTCTCCTACGAGCAGTACTTC
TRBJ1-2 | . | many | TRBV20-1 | CSPQSRGVVYGYTF | TGCAGCCCACAATCTCGGGGGGTCGTCTATGGCTACACCTTC
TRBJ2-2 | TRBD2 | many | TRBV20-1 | CSAAKTWTSRNTGELFF | TGCAGTGCTGCCAAAACATGGACTAGCAGGAACACCGGGGAGCTGTTTTTT
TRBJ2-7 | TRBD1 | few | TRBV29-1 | CSVEDFGRTGVYEQYF | TGCAGCGTTGAAGATTTTGGTAGAACAGGGGTCTACGAGCAGTACTTC
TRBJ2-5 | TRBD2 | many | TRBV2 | CASSEDKGGETQYF | TGTGCCAGCAGTGAAGACAAGGGAGGGGAGACCCAGTACTTC